This note documents a single T cell receptor beta chain sequence. What it recognizes is unknown. The sample is drawn from a study of T cell repertoires in cytomegalovirus infection. Looking at the study overall: Carrying CMV and the relevant HLA type showed in public TCR beta signatures.

Study outcomes and limitations: There were HLA-C-restricted CMV-specific TCR beta clonotypes dominating the ex vivo response.

Trimming left V 2 bases short and J 0 bases short, with 17 bases between. The CDR3 covers 16 residues. Looked up from germline, CDR1 is DFQATT and CDR2 is SNEGSKA (reference sequence). In TCRdb, the reads were re-called with MiXCR into one record per CDR3 protein. The sample holds around 530,000 distinct CDR3 sequences; 26% are singletons and the top ten take under 15%. This TCR came from a human donor in good health (CMV status not recorded). Some clones in this sample may be carry-over from other donors' samples. The sample was PBMCs. V usage is TRBV20-1 and J usage is TRBJ2-7, with D perhaps TRBD1 or TRBD2 (5 bases each). CDR3 DNA: TGCAGTGCTAGATTACTGATGGGGGTTAACTCCTACGAGCAGTACTTC. It is translated as CSARLLMGVNSYEQYF.